The T cell receptor (beta chain) described here comes from a study of blood T cells in healthy people across ages. Germline V gene data show CDR1 as LGHDT and CDR2 as YNNKEL (reference sequence). The CDR3 spans 16 residues. The trim removed 5 bases at V and 11 bases at J, leaving 14 bases unmatched. Then a second PCR, running about 6 to 11 cycles, was carried out with a sample-barcoded 5' primer and a J-beta primer mix. Each CDR3 protein gets one entry after TCRdb re-called the 5' RACE reads with MiXCR. Here the sample spans 550,000 to 600,000 distinct CDR3 sequences, around 48% being singletons. This receptor was obtained from an older man in good health. The chain is built from TRBV3-1 and TRBJ2-5; 13 bases are a match to TRBD2. The sequenced sample was blood. This CDR3 is CASSANRGLAGNEQYF. The CDR3 DNA is TGTGCCAGCAGCGCCAACAGGGGACTAGCGGGGAATGAGCAGTACTTC.